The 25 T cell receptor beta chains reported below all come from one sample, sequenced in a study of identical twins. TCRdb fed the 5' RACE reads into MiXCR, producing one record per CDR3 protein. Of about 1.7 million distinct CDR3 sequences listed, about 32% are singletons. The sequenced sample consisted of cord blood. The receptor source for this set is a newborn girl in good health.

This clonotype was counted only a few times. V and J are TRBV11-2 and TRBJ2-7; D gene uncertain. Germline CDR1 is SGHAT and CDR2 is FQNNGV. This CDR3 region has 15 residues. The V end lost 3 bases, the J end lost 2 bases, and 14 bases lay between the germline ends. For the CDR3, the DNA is TGTGCCAGCAGCTTGTTAAGGGCTGATCCCTACGAGCAGTACTTC. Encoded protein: CASSLLRADPYEQYF.

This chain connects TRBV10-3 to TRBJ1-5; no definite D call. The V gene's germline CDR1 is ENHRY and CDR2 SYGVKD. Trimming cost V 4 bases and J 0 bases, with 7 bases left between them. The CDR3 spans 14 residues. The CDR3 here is CAISVGFSNQPQHF. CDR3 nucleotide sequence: TGTGCCATCAGTGTTGGGTTTAGCAATCAGCCCCAGCATTTT.

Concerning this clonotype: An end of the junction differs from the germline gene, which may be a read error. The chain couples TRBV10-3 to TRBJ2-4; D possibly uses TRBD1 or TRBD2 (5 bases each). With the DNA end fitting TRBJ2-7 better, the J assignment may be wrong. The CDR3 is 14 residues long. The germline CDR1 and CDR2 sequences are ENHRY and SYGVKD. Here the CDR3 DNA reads TGTGCCATTAGTGAGGCTGGGGGTCCCTACGAGCAGTACTTC. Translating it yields CAISEAGGPYEQYF.

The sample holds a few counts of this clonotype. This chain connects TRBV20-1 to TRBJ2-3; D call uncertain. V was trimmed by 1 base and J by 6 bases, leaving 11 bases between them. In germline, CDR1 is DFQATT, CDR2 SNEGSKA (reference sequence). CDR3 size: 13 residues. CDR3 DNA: TGCAGTGCTAGAGCCCGAAACTTGGATACGCAGTATTTT. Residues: CSARARNLDTQYF.

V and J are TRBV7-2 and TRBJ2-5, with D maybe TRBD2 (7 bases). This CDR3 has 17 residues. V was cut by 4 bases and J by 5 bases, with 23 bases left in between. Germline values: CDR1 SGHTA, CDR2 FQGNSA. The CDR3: CASSSPRGAMSGETQYF. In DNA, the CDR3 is TGTGCCAGCAGCTCCCCCCGGGGGGCCATGAGTGGGGAGACCCAGTACTTC.

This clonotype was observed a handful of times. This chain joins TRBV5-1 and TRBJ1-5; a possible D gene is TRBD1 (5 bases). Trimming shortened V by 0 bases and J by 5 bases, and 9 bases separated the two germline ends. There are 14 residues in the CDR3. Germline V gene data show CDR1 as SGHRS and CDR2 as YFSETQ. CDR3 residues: CASSLGGVDQPQHF. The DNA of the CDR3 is TGCGCCAGCAGCTTGGGAGGGGTCGATCAGCCCCAGCATTTT.

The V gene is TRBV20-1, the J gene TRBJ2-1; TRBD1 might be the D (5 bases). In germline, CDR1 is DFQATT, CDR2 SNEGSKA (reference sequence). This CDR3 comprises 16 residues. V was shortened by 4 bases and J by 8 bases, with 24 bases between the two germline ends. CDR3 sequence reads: CSATGPSGRALDEQFF. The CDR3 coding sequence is TGCAGTGCTACAGGTCCTTCTGGCAGGGCGTTGGATGAGCAGTTCTTC.

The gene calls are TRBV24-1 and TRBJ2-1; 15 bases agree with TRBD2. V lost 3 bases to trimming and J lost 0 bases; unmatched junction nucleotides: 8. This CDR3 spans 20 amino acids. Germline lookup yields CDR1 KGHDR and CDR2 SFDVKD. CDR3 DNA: TGTGCCACCAGTGATCCGGGACTAGCGGGAGGCGGAGGCTCCTACAATGAGCAGTTCTTC. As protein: CATSDPGLAGGGGSYNEQFF.

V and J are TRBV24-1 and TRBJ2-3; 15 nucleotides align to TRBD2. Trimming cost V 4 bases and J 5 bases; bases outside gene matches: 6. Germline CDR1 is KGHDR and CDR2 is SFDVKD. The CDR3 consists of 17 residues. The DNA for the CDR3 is TGTGCCACCAGTGACCGTTGGACTAGCGGGGGGGTAGATACGCAGTATTTT. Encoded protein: CATSDRWTSGGVDTQYF.

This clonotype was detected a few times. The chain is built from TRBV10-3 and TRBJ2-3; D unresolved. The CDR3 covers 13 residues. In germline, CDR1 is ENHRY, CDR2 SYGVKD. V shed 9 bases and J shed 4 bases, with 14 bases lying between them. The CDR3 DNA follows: TGTGCCATTAAGACCCGTGACTCAGATACGCAGTATTTT. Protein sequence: CAIKTRDSDTQYF.

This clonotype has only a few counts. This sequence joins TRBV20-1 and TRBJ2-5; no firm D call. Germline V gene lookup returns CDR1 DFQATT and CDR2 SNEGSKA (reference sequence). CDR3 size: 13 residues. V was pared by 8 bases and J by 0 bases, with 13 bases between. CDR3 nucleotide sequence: TGCAGTCCCCGCCCTCGGAACCAAGAGACCCAGTACTTC. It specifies CSPRPRNQETQYF.

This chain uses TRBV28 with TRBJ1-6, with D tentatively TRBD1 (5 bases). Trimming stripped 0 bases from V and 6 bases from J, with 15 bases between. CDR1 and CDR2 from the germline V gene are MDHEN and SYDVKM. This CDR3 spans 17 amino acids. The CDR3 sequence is CASSLWARVEGNSPLHF. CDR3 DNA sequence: TGTGCCAGCAGTTTATGGGCCAGGGTAGAGGGTAATTCACCCCTCCACTTT.

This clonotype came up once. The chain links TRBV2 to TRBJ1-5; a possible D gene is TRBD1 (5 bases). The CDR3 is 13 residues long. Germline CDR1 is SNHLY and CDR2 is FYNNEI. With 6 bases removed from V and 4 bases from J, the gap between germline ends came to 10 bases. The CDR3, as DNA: TGTGCCAGCAGAGTTGAGGGGAATCAGCCCCAGCATTTT. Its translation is CASRVEGNQPQHF.

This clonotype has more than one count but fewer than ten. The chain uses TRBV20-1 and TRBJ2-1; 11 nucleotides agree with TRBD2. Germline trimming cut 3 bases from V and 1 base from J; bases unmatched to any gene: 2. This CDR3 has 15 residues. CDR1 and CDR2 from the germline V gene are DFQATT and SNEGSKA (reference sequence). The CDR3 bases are TGCAGTGCTAGGGGACTAGCGGAATCCTACAATGAGCAGTTCTTC. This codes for CSARGLAESYNEQFF.

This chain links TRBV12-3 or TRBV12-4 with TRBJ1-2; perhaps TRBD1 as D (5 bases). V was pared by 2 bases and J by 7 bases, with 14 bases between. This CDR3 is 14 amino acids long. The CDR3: CASSLSSRAAGYTF. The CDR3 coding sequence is TGTGCCAGCAGTTTAAGCTCCAGGGCGGCTGGCTACACCTTC.

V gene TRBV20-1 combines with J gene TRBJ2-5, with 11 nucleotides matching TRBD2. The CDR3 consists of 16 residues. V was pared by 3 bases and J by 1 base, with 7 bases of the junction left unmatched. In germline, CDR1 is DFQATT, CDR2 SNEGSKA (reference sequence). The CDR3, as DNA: TGCAGTGCTAGGACTAGCGGGGACATTCTCCAAGAGACCCAGTACTTC. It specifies CSARTSGDILQETQYF.

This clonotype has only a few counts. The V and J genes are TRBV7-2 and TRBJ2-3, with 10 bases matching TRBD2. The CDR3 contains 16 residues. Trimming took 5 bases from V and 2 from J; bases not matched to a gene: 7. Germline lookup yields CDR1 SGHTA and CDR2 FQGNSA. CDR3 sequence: CASSRNSGGSTDTQYF. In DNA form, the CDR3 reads TGTGCCAGCAGCCGGAATAGCGGGGGGTCCACAGATACGCAGTATTTT.

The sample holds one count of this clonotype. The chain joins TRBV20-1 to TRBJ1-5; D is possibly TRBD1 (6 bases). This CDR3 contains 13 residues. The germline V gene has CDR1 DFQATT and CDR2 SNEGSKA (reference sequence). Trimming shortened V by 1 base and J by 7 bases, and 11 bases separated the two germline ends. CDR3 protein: CSARGPGEQPQHF. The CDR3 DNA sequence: TGCAGTGCTAGAGGGCCAGGGGAGCAGCCCCAGCATTTT.

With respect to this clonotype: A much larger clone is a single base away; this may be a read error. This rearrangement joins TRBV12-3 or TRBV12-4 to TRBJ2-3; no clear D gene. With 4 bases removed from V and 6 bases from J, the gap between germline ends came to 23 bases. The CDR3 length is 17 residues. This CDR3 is CASSSNQIRVSSDTQYF. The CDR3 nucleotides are TGTGCCAGCAGTTCAAACCAGATCCGGGTCTCGTCGGATACGCAGTATTTT.

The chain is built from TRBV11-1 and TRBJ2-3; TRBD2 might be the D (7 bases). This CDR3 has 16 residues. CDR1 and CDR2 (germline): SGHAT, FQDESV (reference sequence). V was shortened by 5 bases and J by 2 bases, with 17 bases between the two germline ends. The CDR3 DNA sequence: TGTGCCAGCAGCCGAACTGGGGGGGGGCACACAGATACGCAGTATTTT. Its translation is CASSRTGGGHTDTQYF.

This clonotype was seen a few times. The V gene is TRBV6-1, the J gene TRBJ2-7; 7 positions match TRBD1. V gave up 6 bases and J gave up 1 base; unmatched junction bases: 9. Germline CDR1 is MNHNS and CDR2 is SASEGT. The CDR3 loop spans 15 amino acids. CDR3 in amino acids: CASRPRDSRSYEQYF. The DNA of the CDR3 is TGTGCCAGCAGACCCCGGGACAGCAGATCCTACGAGCAGTACTTC.

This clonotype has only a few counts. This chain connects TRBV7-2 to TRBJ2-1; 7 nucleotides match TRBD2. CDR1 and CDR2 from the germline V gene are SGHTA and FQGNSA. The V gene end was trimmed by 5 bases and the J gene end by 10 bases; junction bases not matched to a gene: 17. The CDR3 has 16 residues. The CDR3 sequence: CASSLPGLIRGAEQFF. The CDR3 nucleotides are TGTGCCAGCAGCCTACCGGGACTAATTAGGGGAGCAGAGCAGTTCTTC.

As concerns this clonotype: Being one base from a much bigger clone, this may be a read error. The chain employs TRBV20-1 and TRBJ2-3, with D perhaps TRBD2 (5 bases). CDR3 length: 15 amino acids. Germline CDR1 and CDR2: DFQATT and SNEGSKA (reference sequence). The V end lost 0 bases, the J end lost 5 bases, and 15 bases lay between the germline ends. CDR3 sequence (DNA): TGCAGTGCTAGAGATAGGCGGGTGATAGAAGATACGCAGTATTTT. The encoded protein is CSARDRRVIEDTQYF.

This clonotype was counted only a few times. CDR3: CRAPGDEQFF. CDR3 bases: TGCAGGGCCCCGGGGGATGAGCAGTTCTTC. This chain links TRBV20-1 with TRBJ2-1; maybe TRBD2 (6 bases). Per the germline V gene, CDR1 is DFQATT and CDR2 is SNEGSKA (reference sequence). The CDR3 sequence is 10 residues long.

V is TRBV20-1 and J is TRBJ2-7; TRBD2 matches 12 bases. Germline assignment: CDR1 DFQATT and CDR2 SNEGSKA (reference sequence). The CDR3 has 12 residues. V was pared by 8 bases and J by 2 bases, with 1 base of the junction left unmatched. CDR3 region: CSWTSGAYEQYF. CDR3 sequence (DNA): TGCAGTTGGACTAGCGGGGCCTACGAGCAGTACTTC.